The present T cell receptor beta chain was sequenced within a study of shared clonotypes between healthy human individuals. About the research overall: Plates per donor: three CD4 naive, three CD4 memory, two CD8 naive, one CD8 memory.

Terminally differentiated effector memory CD45RA+ cells were excluded from the naive CD8 cells, which were CD45RO-negative and positively selected for CCR7. Assay used: immunoSEQ multiplex PCR; TCRdb lists only in-frame clones, some missing. The profile shows 700,000 to 950,000 clones, 96% of them singletons. The germline V and J ends were trimmed by 1 base and 2 bases, with 9 bases remaining between them. CDR1 is MNHNY and CDR2 is SVGAGI in the germline V gene (reference sequence). The CDR3 has 14 residues. Material: naive CD8+ T cells sorted from blood. This sequence joins TRBV6-6 and TRBJ2-7; D may match TRBD1 or TRBD2 (5 bases each). This receptor was obtained from a man aged 25-45 years in good health. The CDR3 coding sequence is TGTGCCAGCAGTTACTGGGGGACCCCCTACGAGCAGTACTTC. This gives the protein CASSYWGTPYEQYF.